Following are 24 T cell receptor beta chains from one sample sequenced in a study of blood T cell repertoires in COVID-19. Clones were read by immunoSEQ multiplex PCR, and TCRdb kept only the in-frame ones, dropping some. The table records some 330,000 clones, about nine tenths of them present only once. The specimen sequenced was peripheral blood. The receptors come from a woman aged 25 to 39 with COVID-19, enrolled during active disease.

The rearrangement uses TRBV18 and TRBJ2-7; D not certain. The V gene's germline CDR1 is KGHSH and CDR2 LQKENI. Trimming pared 3 bases from V and 2 bases from J, leaving 8 bases between. CDR3 length: 13 residues. CDR3 DNA sequence: TGTGCCAGCTCACCCAGTGGCACCTACGAGCAGTACGTC. Protein: CASSPSGTYEQYV.

The chain combines TRBV6-5 with TRBJ1-1; no firm D call. The CDR3 consists of 13 residues. V lost 5 bases to trimming and J lost 2 bases, with 9 bases between them. Per germline, CDR1 MNHEY and CDR2 SVGAGI. The CDR3 region is CASSLSGNTEAFF. The CDR3 coding sequence is TGTGCCAGCAGTCTATCAGGTAACACTGAAGCTTTCTTT.

The V call is TRBV27, the J call TRBJ1-6, with D unclear. V gave up 7 bases and J gave up 8 bases, with 15 bases separating them. CDR1 is MNHEY, CDR2 SMNVEV, per germline (reference sequence). This CDR3 is built from 14 residues. The CDR3 DNA follows: TGTGCCAGCAAGCGGGTGAGGGAAGATTCACCCCTCCACTTT. This codes for CASKRVREDSPLHF.

This chain's CDR3 is CASILDSSTYEQYF. Here the CDR3 DNA reads TGTGCCAGCATCCTCGACAGCTCTACCTACGAGCAGTACTTC. The genes are TRBV5-6 and TRBJ2-7, with D perhaps matching TRBD1 (5 bases). The V end lost 6 bases, the J end lost 2 bases, and 15 bases lay between the germline ends. In germline, CDR1 is SGHDT, CDR2 YYEEEE. The CDR3 has 14 amino acids.

The chain employs TRBV18 and TRBJ2-5; D uncertain. CDR3 length: 14 residues. V was pared by 6 bases and J by 0 bases, with 11 bases between. Germline loops: CDR1 KGHSH, CDR2 LQKENI. This chain's CDR3 is CASSPNRDQETQYF. For the CDR3, the DNA is TGTGCCAGCTCGCCCAACAGAGACCAAGAGACCCAGTACTTC.

A few counts support this clone. The chain links TRBV2 to TRBJ1-6; D gene unclear. The V gene lost 0 bases and the J gene lost 13 bases, with 13 bases spanning the gap. In germline, CDR1 is SNHLY, CDR2 FYNNEI. This CDR3 has 14 amino acids. CDR3 in amino acids: CASSEARVSFPLHF. The CDR3 DNA sequence: TGTGCCAGCAGTGAAGCCCGAGTATCGTTCCCCCTCCACTTT. Complete variable domain (other parts from reference TRBV2 and TRBJ1-6): EPEVTQTPSHQVTQMGQEVILRCVPISNHLYFYWYRQILGQKVEFLVSFYNNEISEKSEIFDDQFSVERPDGSNFTLKIRSTKLEDSAMYFCASSEARVSFPLHFGNGTRLTVT.

The rearrangement links TRBV28 to TRBJ2-6; TRBD1 matches 8 bases. Trimming took 5 bases from V and 2 from J; bases not matched to a gene: 5. CDR3 size: 16 residues. Germline CDR1 reads MDHEN; CDR2 reads SYDVKM. CDR3 region: CASSNLDRAGANVLTF. The CDR3 nucleotides are TGTGCCAGCAGTAACCTGGACAGGGCTGGGGCCAACGTCCTGACTTTC.

With regard to this clone: Distinct nucleotide sequences in the sample also encode this CDR3. The DNA for the CDR3 is TGTGCCAGCAGTCTTACAGCGAACACTGAAGCTTTCTTT. Amino acid sequence: CASSLTANTEAFF. The chain carries TRBV2 and TRBJ1-1; no clear D. V lost 5 bases and J 1 base, leaving 8 bases between the germline ends. CDR1 SNHLY and CDR2 FYNNEI come from the germline V gene. The length of the CDR3 is 13 residues.

The chain employs TRBV27 and TRBJ2-3, with 8 positions matching TRBD1. Trimming at V came to 7 bases and at J to 2 bases, leaving 11 bases not matched to a gene. The germline V gene encodes CDR1 MNHEY and CDR2 SMNVEV (reference sequence). The CDR3 has 16 residues. The DNA of the CDR3 is TGTGCCAGCAAGGGGCCCCGGACAGGGCCCACAGATACGCAGTATTTT. Protein: CASKGPRTGPTDTQYF.

This clone was recorded once. The CDR3 protein is CATSRDSGTGGDGYTF. DNA for the CDR3: TGTGCCACCAGCAGAGATTCGGGGACAGGGGGCGATGGCTACACCTTC. The V call is TRBV15, the J call TRBJ1-2; 12 nucleotides line up with TRBD1. The V segment lost 0 bases and the J segment 6 bases; nucleotides outside the gene matches: 5. The CDR3 consists of 16 residues. CDR1 is LNHNV, CDR2 YYDKDF, per germline (reference sequence).

The count of this clone is one. The chain has TRBV2 and TRBJ2-7; 7 bases are shared with TRBD1. The CDR3 is 14 amino acids. J gave up 3 bases and V 8 bases, and 10 bases lay outside the gene matches. Germline V lookup: CDR1 SNHLY, CDR2 FYNNEI. CDR3: CASSRQGKNYEQYF. CDR3 in DNA: TGTGCCAGCTCTAGACAGGGCAAAAACTACGAGCAGTACTTC.

The rearrangement joins TRBV15 to TRBJ1-2; D gene unclear. Germline CDR1 LNHNV, CDR2 YYDKDF (reference sequence). V was pared by 5 bases and J by 4 bases, with 11 bases between. The CDR3 is made up of 13 amino acids. Here the CDR3 reads CATSFEVSYGYTF. DNA for the CDR3: TGTGCCACCAGCTTCGAGGTGTCCTATGGCTACACCTTC.

The rearrangement uses TRBV30 and TRBJ2-2; a possible D gene is TRBD1 (6 bases). Germline loops: CDR1 GTSNPN, CDR2 SVGIG (reference sequence). Trimming left V 8 bases short and J 4 bases short, with 17 bases between. CDR3 length: 14 residues. CDR3 coding DNA: TGTGCCCTCTGGCAGGGGATAGGCACCGGGGAGCTGTTTTTT. Its translation is CALWQGIGTGELFF.

The V gene is TRBV19, the J gene TRBJ1-5; TRBD1 aligns across 7 bases. Germline CDR1 is LNHDA and CDR2 is SQIVND (reference sequence). The J segment lost 5 bases and the V segment lost 5 bases, leaving 9 bases of the junction unmatched. The CDR3 runs 15 residues. The CDR3 sequence: CASSGPRGYDQPQHF. DNA of the CDR3: TGTGCCAGTAGTGGCCCCAGGGGGTACGATCAGCCCCAGCATTTT.

The gene calls are TRBV30 and TRBJ1-2; possible D gene TRBD1, 5 bases. The germline V gene encodes CDR1 GTSNPN and CDR2 SVGIG (reference sequence). The CDR3 covers 15 residues. The ends were cut back, 2 bases at V and 1 base at J, with 14 bases in the middle. The CDR3 nucleotides are TGTGCCTGGAGTTATACCGAACAGGATAACTATGGCTACACCTTC. Translation: CAWSYTEQDNYGYTF.

The genes are TRBV7-8 and TRBJ1-6; weak D call: TRBD1 (6 bases). Per germline, CDR1 SGHVS and CDR2 FQNEAQ. Between the trimmed V and J ends, which lost 2 bases and 3 bases, there was a span of 17 bases. This CDR3 comprises 18 residues. The CDR3 coding sequence is TGTGCCAGCAGCTTAACTAGGACAGCGACCATCTATAATTCACCCCTCCACTTT. Translated, it gives CASSLTRTATIYNSPLHF.

The rearrangement joins TRBV24-1 to TRBJ1-5; D call uncertain. Germline assignment: CDR1 KGHDR and CDR2 SFDVKD. Between the trimmed V and J ends, which lost 5 bases and 0 bases, there was a span of 4 bases. This CDR3 contains 13 residues. Here the CDR3 DNA reads TGTGCCACCAGTGGGAGTAGCAATCAGCCCCAGCATTTT. This encodes CATSGSSNQPQHF.

This chain joins TRBV3-1 (or the pseudogene TRBV3-2) and TRBJ1-6; D might be TRBD1 (5 bases). Trimming cost V 4 bases and J 7 bases, with 5 bases left between them. CDR1 and CDR2 from the germline V gene are LGHDT and YNNKEL (reference sequence). The CDR3 spans 12 residues. CDR3 bases: TGTGCCAGCAGCCGACAGAATTCACCCCTCCACTTT. Translating gives CASSRQNSPLHF.

The CDR3 DNA sequence: TGCGCCAGCAGCTCCTCCGACAGGGGTCGTGGCTACACCTTC. Encoded protein: CASSSSDRGRGYTF. The genes are TRBV5-1 and TRBJ1-2; 8 bases agree with TRBD1. V lost 3 bases, J lost 7 bases, and 8 bases stayed unmatched. The CDR3 spans 14 residues. The germline V gene has CDR1 SGHRS and CDR2 YFSETQ. Based on the CDR3 plus reference TRBV5-1 and TRBJ1-2, the full variable domain is KAGVTQTPRYLIKTRGQQVTLSCSPISGHRSVSWYQQTPGQGLQFLFEYFSETQRNKGNFPGRFSGRQFSNSRSEMNVSTLELGDSALYLCASSSSDRGRGYTFGSGTRLTVV.

V is TRBV19 and J is TRBJ1-2; maybe TRBD1 (6 bases). The CDR3 has 14 residues. CDR1 is LNHDA, CDR2 SQIVND, per germline (reference sequence). The V and J ends lost 4 bases and 3 bases respectively, with 12 bases between them. CDR3 coding DNA: TGTGCCAGTAGTAATTCACAGGGATACTATGGCTACACCTTC. Protein sequence: CASSNSQGYYGYTF.

The chain recombines TRBV18 with TRBJ1-2; D is possibly TRBD1 (6 bases). Trimming pared 5 bases from V and 8 bases from J, leaving 15 bases between. Germline CDR1 reads KGHSH; CDR2 reads LQKENI. This CDR3 spans 13 amino acids. CDR3: CASSMGAGEGYTF. As DNA, the CDR3 is TGTGCCAGCTCAATGGGGGCAGGGGAAGGCTACACCTTC.

The J gene is TRBJ1-1, the V gene TRBV7-9; D call uncertain. V gave up 4 bases and J gave up 4 bases, with 7 bases separating them. This CDR3 region has 12 residues. Germline values: CDR1 SEHNR, CDR2 FQNEAQ (reference sequence). The CDR3 loop is CASSSISTEAFF. The CDR3 nucleotides are TGTGCCAGCAGCTCTATATCCACTGAAGCTTTCTTT.

V gene TRBV10-3 combines with J gene TRBJ2-3; D is uncertain. Germline CDR1 reads ENHRY; CDR2 reads SYGVKD. Trimming shortened V by 2 bases and J by 4 bases, and 10 bases separated the two germline ends. This CDR3 has 14 residues. In DNA form, the CDR3 reads TGTGCCATCAGTGAGGGGCCCGCCCCAGATACGCAGTATTTT. Amino acid sequence: CAISEGPAPDTQYF.

The chain has TRBV9 and TRBJ2-3, with D maybe TRBD2 (6 bases). Germline assignment: CDR1 SGDLS and CDR2 YYNGEE. The CDR3 has 16 residues. V was cut by 4 bases and J by 2 bases, with 17 bases left in between. In nucleotides, the CDR3 is TGTGCCAGCAGCCCGATCTCCCGGGGGAACACAGATACGCAGTATTTT. Its translation is CASSPISRGNTDTQYF.